The source of this TCR beta chain is a study of OX40 agonist ivuxolimab in advanced cancers. Regarding the study as a whole: In general, CD8+ T cells held more expanded clones than CD4+ did, on average. CD4+ and CD8+ blood T cells expanded clonally by week 6 at 0.1 to 3.0 mg/kg.

The protocol was immunoSEQ multiplex PCR, while the TCRdb copy is restricted to in-frame clones and leaves out a portion. The table records about 100,000 clones, 90% of them present only once. As to this clone: Its antigen is as yet unknown.

The source was CD4+ or CD8+ T cells sorted from blood, collected in a trial of the OX40 agonist ivuxolimab. The TCR comes from an adult with an advanced solid tumor such as melanoma, head and neck, liver or kidney cancer.

CDR3 nucleotides: TGTGCCACAAAAACAGGGCTGTCTGGAAACACCATATATTTT. Translation gives CATKTGLSGNTIYF. V usage is TRBV15 and J usage is TRBJ1-3; tentatively, D is TRBD1 (6 bases). This CDR3 has 14 residues. V shed 9 bases and J shed 1 base, with 13 bases lying between them. Germline V gene lookup returns CDR1 LNHNV and CDR2 YYDKDF (reference sequence).